This T cell receptor beta chain was identified during a study of cytomegalovirus exposure and HLA in healthy donors. This CDR3 has 12 amino acids. Trimming cost V 4 bases and J 7 bases; bases outside gene matches: 2. Germline CDR1 LNHDA, CDR2 SQIVND (reference sequence). In the PCR, 60 Vbeta and 13 Jbeta primers were used. Only in-frame clones appear in the TCRdb table, and some are missing; sequencing was by immunoSEQ multiplex PCR. The sample records about 200,000 clones, approximately 83% being singletons. This receptor was obtained from a boy younger than 10 in good health and CMV-seronegative. This rearrangement joins TRBV19 to TRBJ1-2; 8 bases line up with TRBD1. The sequencing input was PBMCs. CDR3 protein: CASSRQGSGYTF. DNA for the CDR3: TGTGCCAGTAGTAGACAGGGGTCTGGCTACACCTTC.